The 17 T cell receptor beta chains reported below all come from one sample, sequenced in a study of response to subunit inactivated influenza vaccine. In TCRdb, the RT-PCR reads were re-called with MiXCR into one record per CDR3 protein. Of 650,000 to 800,000 distinct CDR3 sequences detected, about 15% appear once; the ten largest clones hold less than 9%. The specimen was PBMCs from blood, collected less than 15 days before vaccination. These receptors were taken from a man over 45 who received an inactivated influenza vaccine.

This clonotype was observed a handful of times. The chain uses TRBV4-1 and TRBJ2-7, with TRBD2 identical over 8 bases. J lost 1 base, V lost 4 bases, and 6 bases had no gene match. Germline V gene data show CDR1 as MGHRA and CDR2 as YSYEKL. The CDR3 length is 15 residues. In DNA, the CDR3 is TGCGCCAGCAGCCCCAGCGGGAGTATTTCCTACGAGCAGTACTTC. As protein: CASSPSGSISYEQYF.

Ten or more counts support this clonotype. The chain recombines TRBV15 with TRBJ2-1; possibly TRBD1 or TRBD2 for D (5 bases each). Germline V CDR1 and CDR2: LNHNV, YYDKDF (reference sequence). The CDR3 consists of 16 residues. Trimming took 3 bases from V and 7 from J, leaving 19 bases between them. The CDR3 here is CATSSLPGTGTNEQFF. The DNA of the CDR3 is TGTGCCACCAGCAGTCTACCCGGGACGGGGACGAATGAGCAGTTCTTC.

This clonotype was detected a few times. This sequence joins TRBV7-6 and TRBJ2-7; D is uncertain. The CDR3 is 14 amino acids. V dropped 5 bases and J dropped 2 bases, with 13 bases sitting between them. The V gene's germline CDR1 is SGHVS and CDR2 FNYEAQ. The CDR3 coding sequence is TGTGCCAGCAGCCCAGGTTTCAGAGCCTACGAGCAGTACTTC. Translation: CASSPGFRAYEQYF.

The table lists this clonotype with a few counts. The chain recombines TRBV6-2 or TRBV6-3 with TRBJ2-7, with TRBD2 as a possible D gene (5 bases). Germline CDR1 reads MNHEY; CDR2 reads SVGEGT. CDR3 length: 12 amino acids. The ends were cut back, 8 bases at V and 7 bases at J, with 15 bases in the middle. The CDR3 here is CASSTGVAEQYF. As DNA, the CDR3 is TGTGCCAGCTCCACCGGGGTGGCTGAGCAGTACTTC.

The sample holds many counts of this clonotype. V and J are TRBV6-2 or TRBV6-3 and TRBJ1-5, with D unclear. Deletions cut 0 bases from V and 11 bases from J, with 14 bases between. Germline-derived CDR1 and CDR2 are MNHEY and SVGEGT. CDR3 length: 14 amino acids. CDR3 in amino acids: CASSYSGSLLAQHF. The CDR3 DNA reads TGTGCCAGCAGTTACTCGGGTTCCCTCTTGGCCCAGCATTTT.

This clonotype has just a few counts. The CDR3 nucleotides read TGTGCCACCGGGGCACCACAGAACTATGGCTACACCTTC. Protein sequence: CATGAPQNYGYTF. The rearrangement uses TRBV10-3 and TRBJ1-2; a possible D gene is TRBD1 (5 bases). The germline V gene encodes CDR1 ENHRY and CDR2 SYGVKD. The CDR3 has 13 amino acids. Trimming stripped 10 bases from V and 2 bases from J, with 14 bases between.

V usage is TRBV9 and J usage is TRBJ2-7; 7 positions match TRBD2. The CDR3 contains 15 residues. Losses at the gene ends were 4 bases for V and 2 bases for J; bases not matched to a gene: 9. In germline, CDR1 is SGDLS, CDR2 YYNGEE. The CDR3 bases are TGTGCCAGCAGCTCGGCCGCGGGGGAGGCCTACGAGCAGTACTTC. Its translation is CASSSAAGEAYEQYF.

This clonotype turned up a few times. V is TRBV5-1 and J is TRBJ2-5, with TRBD2 matching over 10 bases. CDR1 and CDR2 from the germline V gene are SGHRS and YFSETQ. This CDR3 region has 15 residues. Unmatched junction bases numbered 5, after V lost 4 bases and J lost 2 bases. The CDR3 is CASSMTSGSQETQYF. The DNA for the CDR3 is TGCGCCAGCAGCATGACTAGCGGGTCACAAGAGACCCAGTACTTC.

This clonotype has only a few counts. This chain connects TRBV4-1 to TRBJ1-2; TRBD1 is a possible D gene (6 bases). V lost 1 base and J 8 bases, leaving 11 bases between the germline ends. Looked up from germline, CDR1 is MGHRA and CDR2 is YSYEKL. This CDR3 comprises 13 residues. The CDR3 DNA sequence: TGCGCCAGCAGCCAAGGACAGGAGAGCGGCTACACCTTC. Encoded protein: CASSQGQESGYTF.

The chain recombines TRBV28 with TRBJ2-1, with TRBD2 as a possible D gene (6 bases). V gave up 5 bases and J gave up 6 bases, with 17 bases separating them. Germline V gene sequence: CDR1 MDHEN, CDR2 SYDVKM. The CDR3 sequence is 15 residues long. DNA for the CDR3: TGTGCCAGCAGTGGTGGGACTGGAGGAGGCAATGAGCAGTTCTTC. This codes for CASSGGTGGGNEQFF.

The chain has TRBV5-1 and TRBJ1-1; perhaps TRBD1 as D (6 bases). This CDR3 is 14 amino acids long. Trimming stripped 7 bases from V and 2 bases from J, with 15 bases between. CDR1 is SGHRS, CDR2 YFSETQ, per germline. The CDR3 protein is CASDPGHRNTEAFF. The DNA for the CDR3 is TGCGCCAGCGACCCGGGACATAGAAACACTGAAGCTTTCTTT.

This clonotype was observed a few times. The chain links TRBV12-3 or TRBV12-4 to TRBJ2-7; TRBD1 is a possible D gene (6 bases). CDR3 length equals 14 residues. V lost 5 bases and J 2 bases, leaving 13 bases between the germline ends. This CDR3 is CASSQDRNPYEQYF. The CDR3 DNA follows: TGTGCCAGCAGTCAAGACAGGAACCCCTACGAGCAGTACTTC.

This clonotype was picked up many times. The V call is TRBV10-3, the J call TRBJ2-3; maybe TRBD2 (5 bases). Germline CDR1 and CDR2: ENHRY and SYGVKD. Trimming shortened V by 6 bases and J by 4 bases, and 8 bases separated the two germline ends. CDR3 length: 12 residues. The DNA of the CDR3 is TGTGCCATCAGAAACGGGGCAGATACGCAGTATTTT. Translated: CAIRNGADTQYF.

This clonotype was detected a few times. The rearrangement joins TRBV29-1 to TRBJ1-1; D unresolved. Germline assignment: CDR1 SQVTM and CDR2 ANQGSEA. V lost 5 bases, J lost 3 bases, and 19 bases lay in between. The CDR3 length is 15 residues. This CDR3 reads CSVSSIRLTDTEAFF. CDR3 nucleotide sequence: TGCAGCGTTTCAAGTATCCGACTTACGGACACTGAAGCTTTCTTT.

The CDR3 here is CASSVVQGNEQYF. CDR3 coding DNA: TGTGCCAGCAGCGTCGTACAAGGCAACGAGCAGTACTTC. V gene TRBV7-2 combines with J gene TRBJ2-7; D ambiguous. This CDR3 is 13 amino acids long. Trimming stripped 5 bases from V and 5 bases from J, with 13 bases between. CDR1 is SGHTA and CDR2 is FQGNSA in the germline V gene. Full variable domain (missing parts from reference TRBV7-2 and TRBJ2-7): GAGVSQSPSNKVTEKGKDVELRCDPISGHTALYWYRQSLGQGLEFLIYFQGNSAPDKSGLPSDRFSAERTGGSVSTLTIQRTQQEDSAVYLCASSVVQGNEQYFGPGTRLTVT.

This sequence joins TRBV18 and TRBJ2-1, with TRBD1 identical over 7 bases. Trimming removed 3 bases from V and 3 bases from J; junction bases left unmatched: 5. Germline assignment: CDR1 KGHSH and CDR2 LQKENI. The CDR3 is made up of 15 amino acids. The CDR3 DNA reads as TGTGCCAGCTCACCCCCGGGACAGTACTACAATGAGCAGTTCTTC. Translation: CASSPPGQYYNEQFF.

At least ten counts were recorded for this clonotype. This chain links TRBV6-2 or TRBV6-3 with TRBJ2-1; 7 bases match TRBD1. In germline, CDR1 is MNHEY, CDR2 SVGEGT. V shed 2 bases, J shed 7 bases, and the junction held 11 bases outside the gene matches. This CDR3 contains 16 residues. Written as DNA, the CDR3 is TGTGCCAGCAGTTACAGCATAGGGGGCTTACGGAATGAGCAGTTCTTC. Protein product: CASSYSIGGLRNEQFF.